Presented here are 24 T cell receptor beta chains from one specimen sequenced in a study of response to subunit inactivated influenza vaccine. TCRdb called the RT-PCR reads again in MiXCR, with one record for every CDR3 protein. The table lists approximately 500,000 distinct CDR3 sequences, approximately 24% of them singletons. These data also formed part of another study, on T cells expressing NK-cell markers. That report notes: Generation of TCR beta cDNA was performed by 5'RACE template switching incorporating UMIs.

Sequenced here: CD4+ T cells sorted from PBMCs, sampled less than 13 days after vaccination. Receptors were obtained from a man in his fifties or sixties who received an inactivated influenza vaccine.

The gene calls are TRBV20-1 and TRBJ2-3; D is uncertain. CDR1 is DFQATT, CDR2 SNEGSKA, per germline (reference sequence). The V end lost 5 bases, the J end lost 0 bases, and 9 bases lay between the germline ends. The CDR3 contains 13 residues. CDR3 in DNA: TGCAGTGCTGGCCCACCTAGCACAGATACGCAGTATTTT. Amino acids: CSAGPPSTDTQYF.

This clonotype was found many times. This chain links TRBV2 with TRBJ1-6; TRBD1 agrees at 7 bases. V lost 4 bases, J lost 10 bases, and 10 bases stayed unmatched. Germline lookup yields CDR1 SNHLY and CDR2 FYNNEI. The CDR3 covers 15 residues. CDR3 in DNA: TGTGCCAGCAGTGGCCGGGATAGGGGGCGATCACCCCTCCACTTT. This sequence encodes CASSGRDRGRSPLHF. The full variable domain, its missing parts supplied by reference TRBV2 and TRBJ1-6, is EPEVTQTPSHQVTQMGQEVILRCVPISNHLYFYWYRQILGQKVEFLVSFYNNEISEKSEIFDDQFSVERPDGSNFTLKIRSTKLEDSAMYFCASSGRDRGRSPLHFGNGTRLTVT.

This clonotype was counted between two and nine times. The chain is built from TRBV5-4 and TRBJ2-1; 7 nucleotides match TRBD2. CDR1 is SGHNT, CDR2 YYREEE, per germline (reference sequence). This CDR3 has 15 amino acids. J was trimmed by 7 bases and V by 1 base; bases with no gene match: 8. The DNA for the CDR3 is TGTGCCAGCAGCTTGAAACGGGAGGTTGTGAATGAGCAGTTCTTC. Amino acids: CASSLKREVVNEQFF.

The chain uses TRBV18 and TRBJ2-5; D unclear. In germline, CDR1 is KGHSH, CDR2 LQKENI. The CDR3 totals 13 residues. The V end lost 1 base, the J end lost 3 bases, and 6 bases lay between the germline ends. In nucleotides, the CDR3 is TGTGCCAGCTCACCACGGGTTGAAGAGACCCAGTACTTC. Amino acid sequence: CASSPRVEETQYF. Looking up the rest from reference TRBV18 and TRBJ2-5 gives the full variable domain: NAGVMQNPRHLVRRRGQEARLRCSPMKGHSHVYWYRQLPEEGLKFMVYLQKENIIDESGMPKERFSAEFPKEGPSILRIQQVVRGDSAAYFCASSPRVEETQYFGPGTRLLVL.

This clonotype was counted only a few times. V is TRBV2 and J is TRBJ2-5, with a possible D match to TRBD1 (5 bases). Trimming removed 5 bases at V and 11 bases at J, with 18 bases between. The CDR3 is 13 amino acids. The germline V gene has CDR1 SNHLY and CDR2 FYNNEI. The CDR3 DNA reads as TGTGCCAGCAGTCCAACCCAGGGTCAGCAGCAGTACTTC. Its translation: CASSPTQGQQQYF.

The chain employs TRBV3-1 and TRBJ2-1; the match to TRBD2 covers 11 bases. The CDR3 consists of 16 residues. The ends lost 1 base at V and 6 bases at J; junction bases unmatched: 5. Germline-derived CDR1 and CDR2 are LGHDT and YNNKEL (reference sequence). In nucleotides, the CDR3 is TGTGCCAGCAGCCAAGTTAGCGGGGGGGGGACCAATGAGCAGTTCTTC. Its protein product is CASSQVSGGGTNEQFF.

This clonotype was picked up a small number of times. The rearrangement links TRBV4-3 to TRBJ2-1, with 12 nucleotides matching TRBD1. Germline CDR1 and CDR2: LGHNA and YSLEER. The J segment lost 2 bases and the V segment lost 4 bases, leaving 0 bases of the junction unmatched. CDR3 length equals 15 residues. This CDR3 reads CASSRDRGPYNEQFF. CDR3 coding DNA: TGCGCCAGCAGCCGGGACAGGGGGCCCTACAATGAGCAGTTCTTC.

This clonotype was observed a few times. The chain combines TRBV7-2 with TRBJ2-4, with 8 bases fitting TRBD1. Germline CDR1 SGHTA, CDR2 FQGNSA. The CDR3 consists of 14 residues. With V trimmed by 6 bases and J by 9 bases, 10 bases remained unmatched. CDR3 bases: TGTGCCAGCAGTGAGACAGGGGAGAAAGTCATTCAGTACTTC. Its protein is CASSETGEKVIQYF.

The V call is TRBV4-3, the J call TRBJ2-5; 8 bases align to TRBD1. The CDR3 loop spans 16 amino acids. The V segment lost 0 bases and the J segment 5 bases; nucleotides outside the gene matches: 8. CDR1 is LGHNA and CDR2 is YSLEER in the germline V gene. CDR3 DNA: TGCGCCAGCAGCCAAGATTATGGGAACAGGGGGGAGACCCAGTACTTC. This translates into CASSQDYGNRGETQYF.

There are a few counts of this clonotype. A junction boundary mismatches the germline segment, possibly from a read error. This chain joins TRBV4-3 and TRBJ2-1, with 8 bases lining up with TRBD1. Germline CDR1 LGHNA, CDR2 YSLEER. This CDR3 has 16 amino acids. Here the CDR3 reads CASSQEPGQGYNEQFF. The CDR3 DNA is TGCGCCAGCAGTCAAGAGCCTGGACAGGGCTACAATGAGCAGTTCTTC.

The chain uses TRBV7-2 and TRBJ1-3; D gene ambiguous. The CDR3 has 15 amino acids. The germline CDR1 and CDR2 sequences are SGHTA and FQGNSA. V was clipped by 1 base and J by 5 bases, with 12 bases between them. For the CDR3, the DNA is TGTGCCAGCAGCTTAGGGGCCAGGTTGCGAAACACCATATATTTT. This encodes CASSLGARLRNTIYF.

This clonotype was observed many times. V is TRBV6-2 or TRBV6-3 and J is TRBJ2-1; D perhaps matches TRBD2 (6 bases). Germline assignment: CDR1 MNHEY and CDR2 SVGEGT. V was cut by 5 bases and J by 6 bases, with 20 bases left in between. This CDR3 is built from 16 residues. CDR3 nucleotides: TGTGCCAGCAGTAAAAGTGTCGGGGGAAGACGCAATGAGCAGTTCTTC. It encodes CASSKSVGGRRNEQFF.

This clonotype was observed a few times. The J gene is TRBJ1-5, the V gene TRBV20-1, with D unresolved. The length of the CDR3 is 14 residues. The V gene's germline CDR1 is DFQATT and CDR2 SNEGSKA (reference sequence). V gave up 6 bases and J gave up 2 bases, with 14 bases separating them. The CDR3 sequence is CSAMAAKGNQPQHF. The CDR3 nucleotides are TGCAGTGCAATGGCGGCAAAGGGCAATCAGCCCCAGCATTTT.

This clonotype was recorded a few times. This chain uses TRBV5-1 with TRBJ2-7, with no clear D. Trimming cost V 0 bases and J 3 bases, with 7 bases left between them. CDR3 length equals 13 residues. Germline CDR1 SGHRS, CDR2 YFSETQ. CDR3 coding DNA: TGCGCCAGCAGCTTGGCCATCGACTACGAGCAGTACTTC. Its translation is CASSLAIDYEQYF.

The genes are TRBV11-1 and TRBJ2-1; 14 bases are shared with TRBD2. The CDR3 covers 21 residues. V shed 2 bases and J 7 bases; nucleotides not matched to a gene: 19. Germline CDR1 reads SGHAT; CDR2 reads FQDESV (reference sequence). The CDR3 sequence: CASSLIGGGQGWTSGGNEQFF. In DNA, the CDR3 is TGTGCCAGCAGCTTAATCGGAGGCGGACAGGGGTGGACTAGCGGGGGGAATGAGCAGTTCTTC. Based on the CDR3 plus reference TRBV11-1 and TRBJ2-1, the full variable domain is EAEVAQSPRYKITEKSQAVAFWCDPISGHATLYWYRQILGQGPELLVQFQDESVVDDSQLPKDRFSAERLKGVDSTLKIQPAELGDSAMYLCASSLIGGGQGWTSGGNEQFFGPGTRLTVL.

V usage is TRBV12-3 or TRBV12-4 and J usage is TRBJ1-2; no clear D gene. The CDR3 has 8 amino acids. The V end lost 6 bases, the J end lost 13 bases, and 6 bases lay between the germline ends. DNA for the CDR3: TGTGCCAGCAGCCGACCCACCTTC. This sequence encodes CASSRPTF.

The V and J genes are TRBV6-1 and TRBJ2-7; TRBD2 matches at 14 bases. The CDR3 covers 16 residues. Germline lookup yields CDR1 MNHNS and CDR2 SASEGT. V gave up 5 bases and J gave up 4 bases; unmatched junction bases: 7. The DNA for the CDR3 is TGTGCCAGCAGTAAATCCGGGACTAGCGGGAGTTACGAGCAGTACTTC. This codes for CASSKSGTSGSYEQYF.

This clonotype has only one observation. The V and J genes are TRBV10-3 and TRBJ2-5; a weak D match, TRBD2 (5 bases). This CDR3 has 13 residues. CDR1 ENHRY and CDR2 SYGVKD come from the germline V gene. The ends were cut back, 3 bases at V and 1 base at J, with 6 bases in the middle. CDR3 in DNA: TGTGCCATCAGTGACGGGATCCAAGAGACCCAGTACTTC. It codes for CAISDGIQETQYF.

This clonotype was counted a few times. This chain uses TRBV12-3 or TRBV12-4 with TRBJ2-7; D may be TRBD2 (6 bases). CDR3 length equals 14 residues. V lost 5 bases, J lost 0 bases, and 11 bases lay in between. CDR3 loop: CASSTQRASYEQYF. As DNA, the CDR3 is TGTGCCAGCAGTACCCAGCGGGCCTCCTACGAGCAGTACTTC.

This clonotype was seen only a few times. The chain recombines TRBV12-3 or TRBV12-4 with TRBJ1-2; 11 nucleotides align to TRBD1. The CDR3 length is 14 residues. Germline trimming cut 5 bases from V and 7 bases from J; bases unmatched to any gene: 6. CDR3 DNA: TGTGCCAGCAGTGGGACAGGGGGTGACCCTGGCTACACCTTC. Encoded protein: CASSGTGGDPGYTF.

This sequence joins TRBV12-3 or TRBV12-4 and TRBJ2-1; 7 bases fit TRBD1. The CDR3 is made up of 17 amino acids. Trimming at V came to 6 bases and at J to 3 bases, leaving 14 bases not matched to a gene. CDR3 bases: TGTGCCAGCAGAGGGGGCTGGGGGCCGCAGATCTACAATGAGCAGTTCTTC. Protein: CASRGGWGPQIYNEQFF.

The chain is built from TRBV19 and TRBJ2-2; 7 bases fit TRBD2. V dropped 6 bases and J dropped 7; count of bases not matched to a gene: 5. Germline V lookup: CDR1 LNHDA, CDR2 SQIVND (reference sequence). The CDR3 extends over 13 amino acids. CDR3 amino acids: CASRLLAIGELFF. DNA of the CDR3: TGTGCCAGTAGACTACTAGCGATCGGGGAGCTGTTTTTT.

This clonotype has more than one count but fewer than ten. CDR3 DNA: TGTGCCAGCAGCCGTACTAGCGGGAGTAGCACAGATACGCAGTATTTT. This codes for CASSRTSGSSTDTQYF. This chain connects TRBV6-1 to TRBJ2-3, with 11 bases aligning to TRBD2. This CDR3 spans 16 amino acids. Germline V gives CDR1 MNHNS, CDR2 SASEGT. V was clipped by 6 bases and J by 0 bases; unmatched bases: 5.

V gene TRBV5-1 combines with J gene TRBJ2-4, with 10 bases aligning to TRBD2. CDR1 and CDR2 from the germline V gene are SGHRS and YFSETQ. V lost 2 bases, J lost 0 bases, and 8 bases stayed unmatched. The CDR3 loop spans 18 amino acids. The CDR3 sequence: CASSFQPPSGGAKNIQYF. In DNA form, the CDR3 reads TGCGCCAGCAGCTTCCAGCCGCCTAGCGGGGGAGCCAAAAACATTCAGTACTTC.